The entry that follows covers one TCR beta chain sequence. V shed 2 bases and J shed 5 bases, with 10 bases lying between them. Germline loops: CDR1 LNHDA, CDR2 SQIVND (reference sequence). The CDR3 contains 15 residues. The data were taken from a study of blood T cell repertoires in COVID-19. For the study at large: COVID-19 samples, acute and convalescent, were from the United States, Italy and Spain. In each case, the material was cDNA or gDNA derived from T cells, B-cell-depleted T cells, or PBMCs.

Libraries were prepared by immunoSEQ multiplex PCR; TCRdb keeps only in-frame clonotypes and omits some of them. The sample yields 100,000 or so clones, roughly 77% seen once. The receptor comes from a human donor in a cohort sampled during active COVID-19. The sequenced sample consisted of peripheral blood. The V call is TRBV19, the J call TRBJ2-6; D might be TRBD1 (5 bases). The CDR3, as DNA: TGTGCCAGTAGTATATCAAAGGGGTGGGCCAACGTCCTGACTTTC. Protein: CASSISKGWANVLTF.